This TCR beta chain is from a study of blood T cell repertoires in COVID-19. About the research overall: The United States, Italy and Spain provided the acute and convalescent COVID-19 samples. PBMCs, B-cell-depleted T cells, or T cells provided the cDNA or gDNA that made up the material.

In the study's own analysis: Reference gene primers were amplified, and this amplification served to estimate nucleated cell counts. Assay: immunoSEQ multiplex PCR; the TCRdb copy retains only in-frame clones and omits some. The V and J calls and the clone size are those of that table, but D and trimming were determined from the DNA. Of roughly 230,000 clones in the sample, roughly 87% were seen once. The CDR3 extends over 13 amino acids. CDR1 is SGHRS, CDR2 YFSETQ, per germline. V lost 0 bases and J lost 5, with 9 bases in between. This TCR came from a woman aged 40 to 50 who had recovered from COVID-19. The J gene is TRBJ2-7, the V gene TRBV5-1; D may be TRBD1 (6 bases). The sample consisted of peripheral blood. The CDR3 bases are TGCGCCAGCAGCTTGGACAGGGACCACGAGCAGTACTTC. It translates to CASSLDRDHEQYF.